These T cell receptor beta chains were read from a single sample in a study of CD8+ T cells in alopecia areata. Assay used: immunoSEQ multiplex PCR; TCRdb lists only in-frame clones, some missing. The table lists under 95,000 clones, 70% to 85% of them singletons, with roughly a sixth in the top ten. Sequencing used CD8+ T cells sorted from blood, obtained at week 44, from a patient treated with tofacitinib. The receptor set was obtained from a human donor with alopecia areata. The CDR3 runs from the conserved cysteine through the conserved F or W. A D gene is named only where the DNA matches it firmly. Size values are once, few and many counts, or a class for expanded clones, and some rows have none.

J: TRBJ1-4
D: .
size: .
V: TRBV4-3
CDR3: CASSPAVSPTNEKLFF
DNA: TGCGCCAGCAGCCCAGCGGTGAGCCCAACTAATGAAAAACTGTTTTTT

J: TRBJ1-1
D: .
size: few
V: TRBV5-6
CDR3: CASIRGRGIMNTEAFF
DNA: TGTGCCAGCATCAGAGGGAGAGGGATTATGAACACTGAAGCTTTCTTT

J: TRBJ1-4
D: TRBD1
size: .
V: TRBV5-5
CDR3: CASSLDRGNEKLFF
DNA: TGTGCCAGCAGCCTGGACAGGGGGAATGAAAAACTGTTTTTT

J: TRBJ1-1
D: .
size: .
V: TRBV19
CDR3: CASSVAGMNTEAFF
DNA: TGTGCCAGTAGTGTGGCAGGGATGAACACTGAAGCTTTCTTT

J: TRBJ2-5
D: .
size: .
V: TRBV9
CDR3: CASSVGQKETQYF
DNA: TGTGCCAGCAGCGTAGGGCAGAAAGAGACCCAGTACTTC

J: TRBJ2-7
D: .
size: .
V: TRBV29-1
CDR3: CSVRGGVGSYEQYF
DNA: TGCAGCGTTCGAGGAGGGGTTGGTTCCTACGAGCAGTACTTC

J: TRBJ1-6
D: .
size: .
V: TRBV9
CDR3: CASSGNNSPLHF
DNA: TGTGCCAGCAGCGGCAATAATTCACCCCTCCACTTT

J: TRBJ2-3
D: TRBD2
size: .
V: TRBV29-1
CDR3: CSVVASGTQYF
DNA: TGCAGCGTTGTAGCTAGCGGGACGCAGTATTTT

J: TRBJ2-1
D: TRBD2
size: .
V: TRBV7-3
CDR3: CASSLTSGGYNEQFF
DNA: TGTGCCAGCAGCCTGACTAGCGGGGGCTACAATGAGCAGTTCTTC

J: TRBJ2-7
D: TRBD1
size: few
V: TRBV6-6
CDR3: CASTGTGDAYEQYF
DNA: TGTGCCAGCACCGGGACAGGGGACGCCTACGAGCAGTACTTC

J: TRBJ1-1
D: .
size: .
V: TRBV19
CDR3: CASSQGPADTEAFF
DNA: TGTGCCAGTAGTCAGGGGCCAGCGGACACTGAAGCTTTCTTT

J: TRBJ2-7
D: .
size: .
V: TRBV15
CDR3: CATSNMGPVGVHEQYF
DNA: TGTGCCACCAGCAACATGGGGCCGGTGGGTGTCCACGAGCAGTACTTC

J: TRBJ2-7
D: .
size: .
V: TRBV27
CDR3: CASSLSGINEQYF
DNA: TGTGCCAGCAGTTTATCAGGGATCAACGAGCAGTACTTC

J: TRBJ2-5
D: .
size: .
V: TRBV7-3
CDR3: CASSLTGGDRTQYF
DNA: TGTGCCAGCAGCTTAACTGGGGGAGATCGGACCCAGTACTTC

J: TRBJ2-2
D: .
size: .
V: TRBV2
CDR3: CASSAGVGTAELFF
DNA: TGTGCCAGCAGTGCCGGAGTAGGCACCGCGGAGCTGTTTTTT

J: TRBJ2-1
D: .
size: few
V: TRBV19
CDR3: CASTPSTGGPYNEQFF
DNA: TGTGCCAGTACCCCTTCGACCGGGGGACCCTACAATGAGCAGTTCTTC

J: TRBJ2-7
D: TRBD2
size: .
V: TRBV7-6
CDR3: CASSFGEGGAYEQYF
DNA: TGTGCCAGCAGCTTCGGGGAGGGTGGAGCCTACGAGCAGTACTTC

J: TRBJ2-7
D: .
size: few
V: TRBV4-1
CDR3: CASSHQVGGYEQYF
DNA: TGCGCCAGCAGCCATCAAGTAGGGGGCTACGAGCAGTACTTC

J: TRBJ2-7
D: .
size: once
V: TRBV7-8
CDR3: CASSLTASTYEQYF
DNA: TGTGCCAGCAGCTTAACTGCCTCCACCTACGAGCAGTACTTC

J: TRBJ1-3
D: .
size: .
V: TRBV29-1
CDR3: CSVGGGSGNTIYF
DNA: TGCAGCGTTGGTGGGGGCTCCGGAAACACCATATATTTT

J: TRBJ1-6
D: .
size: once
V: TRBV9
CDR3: CASSVANSPLHF
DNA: TGTGCCAGCAGCGTAGCGAATTCACCCCTCCACTTT

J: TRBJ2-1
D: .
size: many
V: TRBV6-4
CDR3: CASSDAERGGNEQFF
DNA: TGTGCCAGCAGTGACGCGGAGAGGGGAGGAAATGAGCAGTTCTTC

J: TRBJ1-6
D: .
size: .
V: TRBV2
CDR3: CASKASNRENSPLHF
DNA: TGTGCCAGCAAGGCATCGAACAGGGAAAATTCACCCCTCCACTTT

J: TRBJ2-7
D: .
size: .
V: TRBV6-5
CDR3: CASSPGDEQYF
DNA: TGTGCCAGCAGCCCCGGGGACGAGCAGTACTTC

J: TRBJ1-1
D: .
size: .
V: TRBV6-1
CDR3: CASRMGTEAFF
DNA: TGTGCCAGCAGAATGGGCACTGAAGCTTTCTTT

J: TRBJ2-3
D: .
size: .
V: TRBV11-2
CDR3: CASSLRRAVADTQYF
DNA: TGTGCCAGCAGCTTAAGAAGGGCGGTTGCAGATACGCAGTATTTT

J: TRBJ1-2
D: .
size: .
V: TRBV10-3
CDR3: CAISEGPTYGYTF
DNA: TGTGCCATCAGTGAGGGCCCGACCTATGGCTACACCTTC

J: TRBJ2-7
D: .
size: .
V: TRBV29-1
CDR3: CSVHSGYSYEQYF
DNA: TGCAGCGTCCACAGCGGATACTCCTACGAGCAGTACTTC

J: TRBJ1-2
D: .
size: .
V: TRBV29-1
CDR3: CSVEDFGDLYGYTF
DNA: TGCAGCGTTGAAGATTTTGGGGACCTCTATGGCTACACCTTC

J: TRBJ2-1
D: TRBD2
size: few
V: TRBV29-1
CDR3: CSSNPGGYNEQFF
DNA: TGCAGCTCCAACCCGGGGGGATACAATGAGCAGTTCTTC

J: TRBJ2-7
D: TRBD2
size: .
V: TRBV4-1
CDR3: CASSRSAGGRYEQYF
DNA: TGCGCCAGCAGCCGTAGCGCGGGGGGGCGTTACGAGCAGTACTTC

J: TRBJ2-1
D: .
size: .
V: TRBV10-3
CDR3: CATYNQTIGYSEQFF
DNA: TGTGCCACGTACAATCAGACTATTGGTTACAGTGAGCAGTTCTTC

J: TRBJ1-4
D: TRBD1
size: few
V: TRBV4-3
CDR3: CASSQNPGLTGPNEKLFF
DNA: TGCGCCAGCAGCCAAAACCCCGGACTGACAGGGCCAAATGAAAAACTGTTTTTT

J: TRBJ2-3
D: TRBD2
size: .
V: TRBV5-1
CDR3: CASSSEIAGGVHRRTDTQYF
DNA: TGCGCCAGCAGCTCGGAGATAGCGGGGGGCGTCCACCGCCGCACAGATACGCAGTATTTT

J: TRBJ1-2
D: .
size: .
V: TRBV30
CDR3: CAWSEAVANYGYTF
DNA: TGTGCCTGGAGTGAGGCAGTAGCTAACTATGGCTACACCTTC

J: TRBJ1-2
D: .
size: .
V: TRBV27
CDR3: CASSLSRTLGYGYTF
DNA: TGTGCCAGCAGTTTAAGCAGGACCCTAGGCTATGGCTACACCTTC

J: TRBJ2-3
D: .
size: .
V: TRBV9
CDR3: CASSSYREVTDTQYF
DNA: TGTGCCAGCAGCTCCTACAGGGAGGTGACAGATACGCAGTATTTT

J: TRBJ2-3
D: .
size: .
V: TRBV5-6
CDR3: CASSATGTSDQYF
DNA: TGTGCCAGCAGCGCCACCGGGACATCGGATCAGTATTTT

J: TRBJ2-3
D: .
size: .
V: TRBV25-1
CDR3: CASLAGDTQYF
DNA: TGTGCTTCGTTAGCAGGAGATACGCAGTATTTT

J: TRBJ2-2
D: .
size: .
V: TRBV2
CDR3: CASSEGMARVGGELFF
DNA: TGTGCCAGCAGTGAAGGAATGGCACGGGTCGGAGGGGAGCTGTTTTTT

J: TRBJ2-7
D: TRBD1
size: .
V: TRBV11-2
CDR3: CASSLGTGTYEQYF
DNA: TGTGCCAGCAGCTTAGGGACAGGAACCTACGAGCAGTACTTC

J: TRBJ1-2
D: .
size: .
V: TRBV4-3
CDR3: CASSQNIQGPYGYTF
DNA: TGCGCCAGCAGCCAAAATATACAGGGTCCCTATGGCTACACCTTC

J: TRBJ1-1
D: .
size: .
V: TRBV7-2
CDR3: CASSLSVIPGADTEAFF
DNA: TGTGCCAGCAGCTTAAGTGTCATCCCAGGGGCGGACACTGAAGCTTTCTTT

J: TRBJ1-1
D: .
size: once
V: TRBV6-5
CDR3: CASSLTMISNTEAFF
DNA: TGTGCCAGCAGTTTAACTATGATCTCGAACACTGAAGCTTTCTTT

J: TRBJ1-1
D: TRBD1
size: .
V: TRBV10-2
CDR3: CASSESGTVLEPFF
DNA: TGCGCCAGCAGTGAGTCGGGGACAGTCCTAGAACCTTTCTTT

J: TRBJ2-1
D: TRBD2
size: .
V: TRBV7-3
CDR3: CASSYSGGRHNEQFF
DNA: TGTGCCAGCAGCTATAGCGGGGGCCGTCACAATGAGCAGTTCTTC

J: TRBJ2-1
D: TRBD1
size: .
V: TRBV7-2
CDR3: CASSDRDRGYNEQFF
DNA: TGTGCCAGCAGTGACCGGGACAGGGGGTACAATGAGCAGTTCTTC

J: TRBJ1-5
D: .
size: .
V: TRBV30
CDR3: CAWSVYNQPQHF
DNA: TGTGCCTGGAGTGTCTACAATCAGCCCCAGCATTTT

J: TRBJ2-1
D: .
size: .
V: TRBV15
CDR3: CATSADSYNEQFF
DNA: TGTGCCACCAGCGCGGACTCCTACAATGAGCAGTTCTTC

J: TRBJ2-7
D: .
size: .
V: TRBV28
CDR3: CASSFLAYEQYF
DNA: TGTGCCAGCAGTTTTTTAGCCTACGAGCAGTACTTC

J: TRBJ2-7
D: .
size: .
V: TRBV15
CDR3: CATRGDSYEQYF
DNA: TGTGCCACCAGGGGCGACTCCTACGAGCAGTACTTC

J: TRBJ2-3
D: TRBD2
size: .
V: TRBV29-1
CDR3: CSVIVAGRDTQYF
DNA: TGCAGCGTCATAGTAGCGGGCAGGGATACGCAGTATTTT